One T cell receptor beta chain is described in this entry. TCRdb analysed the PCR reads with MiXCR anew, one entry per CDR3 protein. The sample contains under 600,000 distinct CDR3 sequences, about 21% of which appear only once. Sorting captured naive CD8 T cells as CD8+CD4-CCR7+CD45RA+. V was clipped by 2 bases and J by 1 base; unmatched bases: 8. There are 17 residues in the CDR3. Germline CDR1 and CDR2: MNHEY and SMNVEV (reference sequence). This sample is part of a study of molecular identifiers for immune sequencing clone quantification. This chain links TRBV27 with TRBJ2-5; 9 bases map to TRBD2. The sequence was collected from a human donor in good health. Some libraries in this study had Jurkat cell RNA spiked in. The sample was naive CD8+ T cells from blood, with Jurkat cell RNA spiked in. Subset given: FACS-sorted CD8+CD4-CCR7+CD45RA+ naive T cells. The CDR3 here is CASSLITTSGTQETQYF. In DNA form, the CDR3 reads TGTGCCAGCAGTTTAATCACGACTAGCGGTACCCAAGAGACCCAGTACTTC.